The clone carrying this TCR beta chain has more than one count but fewer than ten. As yet, its antigen is unknown. This sample stems from a study of beta chain features in type 1 diabetes. Study-level findings and limits: Within each of all four CD4+ subsets, Type 1 diabetes patients had TCRB CDR3s that were moderately but significantly shorter.

Researchers reported sorting CD4+ naive, central memory, regulatory and stem cell-like memory cells via CD45RO/CCR7/CD25/CD127/CD95/CD27. As every portion of the isolated RNA was reverse transcribed, the sequencing read expressed TCRB transcripts. Using immunoSEQ multiplex PCR, the repertoire was profiled, and TCRdb retains in-frame clones only, with some absent. The sample yields 550,000 to 850,000 clones, around an eighth seen once. The CDR3 has 13 residues. Germline values: CDR1 SGHDT, CDR2 YYEEEE. V lost 4 bases and J lost 5, with 12 bases in between. This receptor was taken from a man aged 18 to 30 with type 1 diabetes. Sample: naive CD4+ T cells from blood. The chain employs TRBV5-6 and TRBJ2-5; the D gene is possibly TRBD1 (6 bases). The CDR3 DNA is TGTGCCAGCAGCCCGACAGGCGGCGAGACCCAGTACTTC. Translated, it gives CASSPTGGETQYF.